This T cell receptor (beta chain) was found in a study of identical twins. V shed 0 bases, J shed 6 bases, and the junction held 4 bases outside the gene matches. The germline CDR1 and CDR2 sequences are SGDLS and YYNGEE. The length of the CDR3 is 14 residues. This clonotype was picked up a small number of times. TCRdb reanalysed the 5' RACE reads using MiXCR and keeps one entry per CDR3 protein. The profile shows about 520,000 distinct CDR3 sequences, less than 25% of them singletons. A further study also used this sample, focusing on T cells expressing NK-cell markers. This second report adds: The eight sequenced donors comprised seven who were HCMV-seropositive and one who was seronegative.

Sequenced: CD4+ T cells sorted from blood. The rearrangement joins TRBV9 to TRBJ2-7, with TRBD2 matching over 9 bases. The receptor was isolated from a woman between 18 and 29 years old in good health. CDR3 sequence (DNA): TGTGCCAGCAGCGTAGGGCTAGCGGGGAGCGAGCAGTACTTC. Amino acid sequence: CASSVGLAGSEQYF.